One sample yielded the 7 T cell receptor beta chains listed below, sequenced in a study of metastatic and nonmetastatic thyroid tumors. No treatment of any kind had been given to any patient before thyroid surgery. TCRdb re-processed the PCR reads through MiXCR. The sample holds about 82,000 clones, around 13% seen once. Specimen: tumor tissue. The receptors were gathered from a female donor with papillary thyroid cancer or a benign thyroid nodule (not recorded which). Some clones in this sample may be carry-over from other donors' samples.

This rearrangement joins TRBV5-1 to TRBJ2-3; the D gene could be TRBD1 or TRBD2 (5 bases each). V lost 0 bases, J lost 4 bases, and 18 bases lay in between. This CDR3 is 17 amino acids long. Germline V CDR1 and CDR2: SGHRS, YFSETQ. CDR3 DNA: TGCGCCAGCAGCTTGGGTCACCGGGACCCCCGAGCAGATACGCAGTATTTT. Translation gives CASSLGHRDPRADTQYF.

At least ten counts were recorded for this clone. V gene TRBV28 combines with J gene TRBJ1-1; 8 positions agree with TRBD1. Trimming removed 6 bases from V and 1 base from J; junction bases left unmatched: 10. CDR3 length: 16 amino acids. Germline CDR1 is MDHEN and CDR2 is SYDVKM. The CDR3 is CASREPTGAGNTEAFF. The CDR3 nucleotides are TGTGCCAGCAGAGAACCGACAGGGGCTGGGAACACTGAAGCTTTCTTT.

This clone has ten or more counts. The CDR3 protein is CASSLEARGYTGELFF. The CDR3 DNA reads as TGCGCCAGCAGCTTGGAGGCCAGGGGGTACACCGGGGAGCTGTTTTTT. The J gene is TRBJ2-2, the V gene TRBV5-1; TRBD1 matches 7 bases. V was clipped by 0 bases and J by 3 bases; unmatched bases: 5. This CDR3 comprises 16 residues. Germline CDR1 reads SGHRS; CDR2 reads YFSETQ.

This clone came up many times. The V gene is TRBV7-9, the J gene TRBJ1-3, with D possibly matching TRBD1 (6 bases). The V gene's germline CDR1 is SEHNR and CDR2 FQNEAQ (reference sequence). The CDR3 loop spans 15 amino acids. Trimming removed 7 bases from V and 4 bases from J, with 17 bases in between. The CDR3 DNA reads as TGTGCCAGCAACTCAGGGGACGTGGCAGGAAACACCATATATTTT. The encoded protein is CASNSGDVAGNTIYF.

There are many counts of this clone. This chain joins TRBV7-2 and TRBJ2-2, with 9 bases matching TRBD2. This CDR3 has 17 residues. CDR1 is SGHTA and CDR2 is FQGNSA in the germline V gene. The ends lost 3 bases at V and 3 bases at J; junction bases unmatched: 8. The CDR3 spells CASSFSGGGGYTGELFF. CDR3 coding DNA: TGTGCCAGCAGCTTCTCCGGCGGGGGGGGATACACCGGGGAGCTGTTTTTT.

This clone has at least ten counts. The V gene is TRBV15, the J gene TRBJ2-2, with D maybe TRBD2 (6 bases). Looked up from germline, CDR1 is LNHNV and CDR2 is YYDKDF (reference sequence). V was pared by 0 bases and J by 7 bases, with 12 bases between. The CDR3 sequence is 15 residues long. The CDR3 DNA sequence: TGTGCCACCAGCAGAGATCGGAGGGGCAGCGGGGAGCTGTTTTTT. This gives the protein CATSRDRRGSGELFF.

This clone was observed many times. CDR3: CASSHGLGSYNEQFF. The DNA for the CDR3 is TGTGCCAGCAGCCACGGACTGGGCTCCTACAATGAGCAGTTCTTC. The chain has TRBV6-2 or TRBV6-3 and TRBJ2-1, with D possibly TRBD2 on 5 matching bases. The CDR3 length is 15 residues. The germline V gene has CDR1 MNHEY and CDR2 SVGEGT. Trimming left V 6 bases short and J 0 bases short, with 12 bases between.